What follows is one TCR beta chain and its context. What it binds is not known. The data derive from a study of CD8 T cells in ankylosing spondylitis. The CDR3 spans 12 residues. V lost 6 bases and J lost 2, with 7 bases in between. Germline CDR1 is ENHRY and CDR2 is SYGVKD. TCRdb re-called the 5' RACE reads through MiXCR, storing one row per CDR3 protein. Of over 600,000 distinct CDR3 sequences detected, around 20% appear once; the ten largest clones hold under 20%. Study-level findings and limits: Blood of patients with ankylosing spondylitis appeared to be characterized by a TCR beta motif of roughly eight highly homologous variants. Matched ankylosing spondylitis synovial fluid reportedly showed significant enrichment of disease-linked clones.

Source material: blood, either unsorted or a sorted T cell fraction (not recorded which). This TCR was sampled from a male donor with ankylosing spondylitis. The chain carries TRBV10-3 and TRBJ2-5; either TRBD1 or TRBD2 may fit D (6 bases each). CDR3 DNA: TGTGCCATCAGAGGGGGGCAAGAGACCCAGTACTTC. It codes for CAIRGGQETQYF.